Listed here are 24 T cell receptor beta chains from one sample, sequenced in a study of blood T cell repertoires in COVID-19. Here immunoSEQ multiplex PCR was the method, and the copy in TCRdb shows in-frame clones only, minus some. Here the sample spans fewer than 200,000 clones, approximately 79% being singletons. What was sequenced was peripheral blood. The receptors stem from a woman aged 70-85 years with acute or convalescent COVID-19.

The chain combines TRBV9 with TRBJ2-1, with D maybe TRBD2 (6 bases). The germline gives CDR1 SGDLS, CDR2 YYNGEE. The CDR3 length is 17 residues. Trimming stripped 4 bases from V and 1 base from J, with 18 bases between. CDR3: CASSQRILSGSYNEQFF. The CDR3 nucleotides are TGTGCCAGCAGCCAAAGGATTTTGAGCGGGTCCTACAATGAGCAGTTCTTC.

Only a few counts were recorded for this clone. The gene calls are TRBV14 and TRBJ2-2; 8 bases fit TRBD2. The CDR3 consists of 15 residues. The trim removed 1 base at V and 4 bases at J, leaving 2 bases unmatched. The V gene's germline CDR1 is SGHDN and CDR2 FVKESK. The CDR3: CASSQVAGFTGELFF. Written as DNA, the CDR3 is TGTGCCAGCAGCCAAGTAGCGGGGTTCACCGGGGAGCTGTTTTTT. The full variable domain, rest sourced from reference TRBV14 and TRBJ2-2, is EAGVTQFPSHSVIEKGQTVTLRCDPISGHDNLYWYRRVMGKEIKFLLHFVKESKQDESGMPNNRFLAERTGGTYSTLKVQPAELEDSGVYFCASSQVAGFTGELFFGEGSRLTVL.

This sequence joins TRBV5-1 and TRBJ2-2, with D hard to call. CDR1 and CDR2 (germline): SGHRS, YFSETQ. With 2 bases removed from V and 7 bases from J, the gap between germline ends came to 12 bases. CDR3 length: 14 amino acids. The CDR3 region is CASSFTPTSGELFF. CDR3 DNA sequence: TGCGCCAGCAGCTTCACCCCAACGAGCGGGGAGCTGTTTTTT.

This sequence joins TRBV11-2 and TRBJ2-2; no definite D call. With 3 bases removed from V and 6 bases from J, the gap between germline ends came to 14 bases. The CDR3 is made up of 15 amino acids. Germline-derived CDR1 and CDR2 are SGHAT and FQNNGV. CDR3 in amino acids: CASSFSWAPAGELFF. The CDR3 DNA is TGTGCCAGCAGCTTCTCTTGGGCCCCAGCCGGGGAGCTGTTTTTT.

This clone occurred a few times. This chain connects TRBV6-5 to TRBJ2-3; D remains ambiguous. Germline CDR1 reads MNHEY; CDR2 reads SVGAGI. CDR3 length equals 15 residues. V gave up 5 bases and J gave up 2 bases, with 14 bases separating them. The CDR3 protein is CASSLDGQTTDTQYF. CDR3 sequence (DNA): TGTGCCAGCAGTCTCGATGGGCAGACCACAGATACGCAGTATTTT.

In its sample, this clone was seen once. The rearrangement links TRBV19 to TRBJ1-5; the match to TRBD1 covers 9 bases. Germline lookup yields CDR1 LNHDA and CDR2 SQIVND (reference sequence). Losses at the gene ends were 3 bases for V and 5 bases for J; bases not matched to a gene: 11. This CDR3 has 17 amino acids. As DNA, the CDR3 is TGTGCCAGTAGTATCCGTCAACAGGGGGCTCCTGATCAGCCCCAGCATTTT. Encoded protein: CASSIRQQGAPDQPQHF.

V is TRBV6-5 and J is TRBJ1-5; 9 nucleotides align to TRBD1. The CDR3 has 15 residues. The junction had 5 bases not matched to a gene; V was cut back by 6 bases and J by 2 bases. CDR1 and CDR2 from the germline V gene are MNHEY and SVGAGI. CDR3 sequence: CASRGQGEGNQPQHF. The DNA of the CDR3 is TGTGCCAGCAGGGGACAGGGAGAGGGCAATCAGCCCCAGCATTTT.

The V and J genes are TRBV5-1 and TRBJ1-2; TRBD1 matches 8 bases. Looked up from germline, CDR1 is SGHRS and CDR2 is YFSETQ. This CDR3 spans 14 amino acids. Trimming removed 4 bases from V and 4 bases from J; junction bases left unmatched: 6. CDR3 residues: CASSEIGQGYGYTF. CDR3 nucleotides: TGCGCCAGCAGCGAGATAGGACAGGGCTATGGCTACACCTTC.

The CDR3 sequence: CASSVPSGSSYNEQFF. CDR3 bases: TGTGCCAGCAGCGTCCCTAGCGGGAGCTCCTACAATGAGCAGTTCTTC. J is TRBJ2-1 and V is TRBV9, with TRBD2 matching 10 bases. V gave up 2 bases and J gave up 0 bases; unmatched junction bases: 2. This CDR3 has 16 residues. Germline values: CDR1 SGDLS, CDR2 YYNGEE.

The V gene is TRBV7-3, the J gene TRBJ2-1; D gene uncertain. CDR1 is SGHTA and CDR2 is FQGTGA in the germline V gene. Trimming cost V 4 bases and J 6 bases, with 19 bases left between them. This CDR3 comprises 16 residues. The DNA of the CDR3 is TGTGCCAGCAGCTCACCGACTTTCGGAGTCATCAATGAGCAGTTCTTC. Translated, it gives CASSSPTFGVINEQFF.

This chain connects TRBV5-4 to TRBJ1-1, with TRBD1 matching over 8 bases. The junction had 8 bases not matched to a gene; V was cut back by 4 bases and J by 6 bases. Germline CDR1 and CDR2: SGHNT and YYREEE (reference sequence). The CDR3 consists of 14 residues. The CDR3 here is CASSLTGGRSEAFF. The DNA of the CDR3 is TGTGCCAGCAGCCTTACAGGGGGGAGATCTGAAGCTTTCTTT.

The chain has TRBV7-2 and TRBJ2-2, with a tentative D call TRBD1 (6 bases). The CDR3 spans 17 residues. Per the germline V gene, CDR1 is SGHTA and CDR2 is FQGNSA. Deletions cut 5 bases from V and 2 bases from J, with 18 bases between. CDR3 DNA sequence: TGTGCCAGCAGCGAGTCGTTGGGGGCCTTAAACACCGGGGAGCTGTTTTTT. It specifies CASSESLGALNTGELFF.

The gene calls are TRBV13 and TRBJ2-5, with unresolved D. V was pared by 2 bases and J by 1 base, with 5 bases between. CDR1 PRHDT and CDR2 FYEKMQ come from the germline V gene (reference sequence). The CDR3 runs 13 residues. This chain's CDR3 is CASSLSVQETQYF. In nucleotides, the CDR3 is TGTGCCAGCAGCTTATCGGTCCAAGAGACCCAGTACTTC.

The chain uses TRBV2 and TRBJ2-3, with 7 bases identical to TRBD2. The germline CDR1 and CDR2 sequences are SNHLY and FYNNEI. Trimming cost V 4 bases and J 4 bases; bases outside gene matches: 5. The length of the CDR3 is 14 residues. CDR3 bases: TGTGCCAGCAGTGGGCGGGAGTTCGCAGATACGCAGTATTTT. Translated, it gives CASSGREFADTQYF.

The rearrangement uses TRBV19 and TRBJ1-5; 10 bases are shared with TRBD1. There are 17 residues in the CDR3. Germline assignment: CDR1 LNHDA and CDR2 SQIVND (reference sequence). The V and J ends lost 6 bases and 4 bases, in that order; junction bases with no gene match: 12. This CDR3 is CASSRFGQGGGNQPQHF. CDR3 in DNA: TGTGCCAGTAGCAGATTCGGACAGGGGGGGGGAAATCAGCCCCAGCATTTT.

V is TRBV28 and J is TRBJ1-1, with D unresolved. The V end was cut by 2 bases, the J end by 1 base, with 5 bases between. Germline V gene lookup returns CDR1 MDHEN and CDR2 SYDVKM. The CDR3 has 13 residues. CDR3 bases: TGTGCCAGCAGTTTAATCAGGAACACTGAAGCTTTCTTT. The encoded protein is CASSLIRNTEAFF.

The rearrangement joins TRBV30 to TRBJ2-6; 7 nucleotides match TRBD2. Germline V CDR1 and CDR2: GTSNPN, SVGIG (reference sequence). The ends lost 0 bases at V and 0 bases at J; junction bases unmatched: 8. The CDR3 runs 18 residues. The CDR3: CAWSVAGNQSSGANVLTF. CDR3 coding DNA: TGTGCCTGGAGTGTAGCGGGGAATCAAAGCTCTGGGGCCAACGTCCTGACTTTC.

CDR3 DNA: TGTGCCACCAGCACCACAACAGGATGGAACACCGGGGAGCTGTTTTTT. Amino acids: CATSTTTGWNTGELFF. This chain links TRBV15 with TRBJ2-2; a possible D gene is TRBD1 (5 bases). V was shortened by 4 bases and J by 1 base, with 13 bases between the two germline ends. The CDR3 has 16 residues. Germline V CDR1 and CDR2: LNHNV, YYDKDF (reference sequence).

The genes are TRBV5-1 and TRBJ1-1; the D is unclear. Deletions cut 0 bases from V and 0 bases from J, with 12 bases between. CDR3 length: 16 amino acids. CDR1 and CDR2 from the germline V gene are SGHRS and YFSETQ. The CDR3 loop is CASSLEFRVMNTEAFF. CDR3 in DNA: TGCGCCAGCAGCTTGGAATTTAGAGTTATGAACACTGAAGCTTTCTTT.

This chain joins TRBV3-1 (or the pseudogene TRBV3-2) and TRBJ2-2; 7 positions match TRBD1. V trimming: 4 bases; J trimming: 7 bases; junction bases outside the gene matches: 9. This CDR3 contains 15 residues. The germline CDR1 and CDR2 sequences are LGHDT and YNNKEL (reference sequence). CDR3 residues: CASSRQTGQGGELFF. In DNA, the CDR3 is TGTGCCAGCAGCCGCCAGACAGGGCAGGGCGGGGAGCTGTTTTTT.

The J gene is TRBJ2-5, the V gene TRBV10-2; D unresolved. The CDR3 has 13 amino acids. The germline CDR1 and CDR2 sequences are WSHSY and SAAADI. V was cut by 0 bases and J by 5 bases, with 7 bases left in between. CDR3 sequence: CASSESTWETQYF. The CDR3 DNA is TGCGCCAGCAGTGAGTCGACATGGGAGACCCAGTACTTC.

The chain joins TRBV9 to TRBJ2-1; tentatively, D is TRBD2 (6 bases). Germline CDR1 is SGDLS and CDR2 is YYNGEE. Trimming shortened V by 0 bases and J by 5 bases, and 9 bases separated the two germline ends. This CDR3 has 14 residues. CDR3 sequence (DNA): TGTGCCAGCAGCGTAGTAGCGGTAAACAATGAGCAGTTCTTC. Encoded protein: CASSVVAVNNEQFF.

The gene calls are TRBV7-8 and TRBJ2-1, with 11 bases matching TRBD2. V was clipped by 4 bases and J by 10 bases; unmatched bases: 12. Germline V gene lookup returns CDR1 SGHVS and CDR2 FQNEAQ. CDR3 length equals 16 residues. The CDR3 loop reads CASSSIAGGPYGEQFF. DNA for the CDR3: TGTGCCAGCAGCTCGATAGCGGGAGGGCCTTATGGGGAGCAGTTCTTC.

The rearrangement links TRBV5-1 to TRBJ1-4; maybe TRBD1 (5 bases). The CDR3 covers 14 residues. V lost 0 bases and J 5 bases, leaving 8 bases between the germline ends. Germline CDR1 is SGHRS and CDR2 is YFSETQ. The CDR3 DNA follows: TGCGCCAGCAGCTTGGACAGGCCAAATGAAAAACTGTTTTTT. Translation: CASSLDRPNEKLFF. Full variable domain (rest looked up from reference TRBV5-1 and TRBJ1-4): KAGVTQTPRYLIKTRGQQVTLSCSPISGHRSVSWYQQTPGQGLQFLFEYFSETQRNKGNFPGRFSGRQFSNSRSEMNVSTLELGDSALYLCASSLDRPNEKLFFGSGTQLSVL.